Listed below are T cell receptor beta chains from one sample, sequenced in a study of CD8 T cells in ankylosing spondylitis. TCRdb redid the calling of the 5' RACE reads with MiXCR, one entry per CDR3 protein. The data contain about 220,000 distinct CDR3 sequences, about 6.7% of them seen just once; the ten biggest clones take up 14%. Source material: blood, either unsorted or a sorted T cell fraction (not recorded which). The receptors shown here come from a male donor with ankylosing spondylitis. The CDR3 runs from the conserved cysteine through the conserved F or W. The order of the fields is clone size, V gene, D gene, J gene, CDR3 protein, CDR3 DNA. A D gene is named only where the DNA matches it firmly. Not all rows give a size; the values are once, few, many and, for expanded clones, a class.

clone_size: NA; v_call: TRBV12-3/TRBV12-4; d_call: TRBD2; j_call: TRBJ2-1; cdr3_aa: CASQRERYNEQFF; cdr3_nt: TGTGCCAGTCAGCGGGAGCGCTACAATGAGCAGTTCTTC
clone_size: many; v_call: TRBV20-1; d_call: NA; j_call: TRBJ2-3; cdr3_aa: CSARDRGTPDTQYF; cdr3_nt: TGCAGTGCTAGAGATCGGGGGACACCAGATACGCAGTATTTT
clone_size: few; v_call: TRBV28; d_call: TRBD2; j_call: TRBJ2-3; cdr3_aa: CASSLSRIAGVRDTQYF; cdr3_nt: TGTGCCAGCAGTTTGTCTCGGATAGCGGGAGTGCGGGATACGCAGTATTTT
clone_size: many; v_call: TRBV9; d_call: NA; j_call: TRBJ2-1; cdr3_aa: CASSPRRGNEQFF; cdr3_nt: TGTGCCAGCAGCCCCCGGAGGGGGAATGAGCAGTTCTTC
clone_size: many; v_call: TRBV4-1; d_call: NA; j_call: TRBJ1-3; cdr3_aa: CASSQEKGAGNTIYF; cdr3_nt: TGCGCCAGCAGCCAAGAGAAGGGCGCAGGAAACACCATATATTTT
clone_size: NA; v_call: TRBV24-1; d_call: NA; j_call: TRBJ2-1; cdr3_aa: CATSDLRTSSYNEQFF; cdr3_nt: TGTGCCACCAGTGATTTAAGGACAAGCTCCTACAATGAGCAGTTCTTC
clone_size: NA; v_call: TRBV4-3; d_call: NA; j_call: TRBJ2-3; cdr3_aa: CASSQGRGDAQYF; cdr3_nt: TGCGCCAGCAGCCAAGGGAGAGGGGATGCGCAGTATTTT
clone_size: many; v_call: TRBV7-9; d_call: NA; j_call: TRBJ2-3; cdr3_aa: CASSSTWGIGTDTQYF; cdr3_nt: TGTGCCAGCAGCTCCACTTGGGGGATCGGCACAGATACGCAGTATTTT
clone_size: many; v_call: TRBV20-1; d_call: NA; j_call: TRBJ2-3; cdr3_aa: CSAPPVRGAGTDTQYF; cdr3_nt: TGCAGTGCCCCACCCGTCCGGGGGGCAGGGACAGATACGCAGTATTTT
clone_size: NA; v_call: TRBV12-3/TRBV12-4; d_call: NA; j_call: TRBJ2-7; cdr3_aa: CASGSTLRGEQYF; cdr3_nt: TGTGCCAGCGGATCCACCCTCAGAGGCGAGCAGTACTTC
clone_size: many; v_call: TRBV30; d_call: TRBD2; j_call: TRBJ2-3; cdr3_aa: CAWSLAGITDTQYF; cdr3_nt: TGTGCCTGGAGCTTAGCGGGGATCACAGATACGCAGTATTTT
clone_size: NA; v_call: TRBV7-6; d_call: TRBD2; j_call: TRBJ2-1; cdr3_aa: CASSRLAGVRNEQFF; cdr3_nt: TGTGCCAGCAGCCGACTAGCGGGAGTAAGGAATGAGCAGTTCTTC
clone_size: NA; v_call: TRBV9; d_call: TRBD1; j_call: TRBJ2-7; cdr3_aa: CASSGQGDNYEQYF; cdr3_nt: TGTGCCAGCAGCGGACAGGGGGATAACTACGAGCAGTACTTC
clone_size: many; v_call: TRBV7-9; d_call: NA; j_call: TRBJ1-2; cdr3_aa: CASSSGQYGYTF; cdr3_nt: TGTGCCAGCAGCTCCGGGCAGTATGGCTACACCTTC
clone_size: many; v_call: TRBV28; d_call: TRBD2; j_call: TRBJ2-1; cdr3_aa: CASSLIAGAHNEQFF; cdr3_nt: TGTGCCAGCAGTTTAATAGCGGGGGCCCACAATGAGCAGTTCTTC
clone_size: few; v_call: TRBV20-1; d_call: NA; j_call: TRBJ2-3; cdr3_aa: CSARPSGGGVRTDTQYF; cdr3_nt: TGCAGTGCTAGGCCGTCTGGCGGGGGCGTTCGCACAGATACGCAGTATTTT